This T cell receptor beta chain was recovered during a study of regulatory T cells in long-lasting Graves disease. The trim removed 4 bases at V and 0 bases at J, leaving 9 bases unmatched. Germline V gene lookup returns CDR1 SGHRS and CDR2 YFSETQ. The CDR3 extends over 16 amino acids. Regarding time point: newly diagnosed GD, antithyroid drugs for less than 3 months. PBMCs were the source of the RNA used for TCR sequencing. The study, taken as a whole, reports: Persistent disease exhibited a predilection for TRBV28, TRBJ1-2 and TRBJ2-5. The study found persistent patients shared more public clonotypes (roughly 2,800) than new patients (just over 950).

This clonotype has a count of ten or more. Its antigen is unidentified. Arm-PCR of CDR3 regions and iRepertoire HTBI primers were used to build TCR beta libraries. Each CDR3 protein is one row after TCRdb ran MiXCR on the multiplex PCR reads. This table has over 400,000 distinct CDR3 sequences, approximately 14% appearing once. This sample was shared with a second study, whose subject was T cells in Graves' hyperthyroidism and ophthalmopathy.

This clonotype originated in a woman between 45 and 60 years old with Graves disease. The input for sequencing was peripheral blood mononuclear cells (PBMCs), taken at new diagnosis, from a patient treated with antithyroid drugs. This sequence joins TRBV5-1 and TRBJ1-1; TRBD1 matches 7 bases. CDR3 nucleotide sequence: TGCGCCAGCAGCAACAGACGGGACAGTTTGAACACTGAAGCTTTCTTT. Its translation: CASSNRRDSLNTEAFF.